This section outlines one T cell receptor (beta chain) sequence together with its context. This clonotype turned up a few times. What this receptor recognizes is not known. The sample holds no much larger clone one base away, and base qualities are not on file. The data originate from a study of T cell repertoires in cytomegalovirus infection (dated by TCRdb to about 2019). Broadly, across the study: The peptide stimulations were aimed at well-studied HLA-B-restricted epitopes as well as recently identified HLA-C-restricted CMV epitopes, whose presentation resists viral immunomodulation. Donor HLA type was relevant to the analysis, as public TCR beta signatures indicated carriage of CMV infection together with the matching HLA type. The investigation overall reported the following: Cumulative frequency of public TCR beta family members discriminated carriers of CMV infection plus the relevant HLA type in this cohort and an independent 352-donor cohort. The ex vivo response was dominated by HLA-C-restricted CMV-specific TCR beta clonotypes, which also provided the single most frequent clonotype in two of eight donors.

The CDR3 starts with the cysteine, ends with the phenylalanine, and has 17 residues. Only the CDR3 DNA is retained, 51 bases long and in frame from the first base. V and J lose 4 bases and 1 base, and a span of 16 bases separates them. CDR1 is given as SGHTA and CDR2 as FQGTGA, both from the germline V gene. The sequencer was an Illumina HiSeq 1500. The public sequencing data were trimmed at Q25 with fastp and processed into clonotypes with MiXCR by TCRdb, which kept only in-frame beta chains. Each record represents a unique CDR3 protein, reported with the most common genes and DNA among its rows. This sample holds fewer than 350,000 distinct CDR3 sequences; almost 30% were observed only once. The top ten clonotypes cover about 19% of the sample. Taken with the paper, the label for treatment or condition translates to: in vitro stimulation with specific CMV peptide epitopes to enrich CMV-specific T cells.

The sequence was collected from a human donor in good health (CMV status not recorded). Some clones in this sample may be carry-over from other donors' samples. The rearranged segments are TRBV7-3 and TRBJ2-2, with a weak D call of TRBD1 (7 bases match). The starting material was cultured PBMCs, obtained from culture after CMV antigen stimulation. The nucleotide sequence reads TGTGCCAGCAGCTCAAGAAGACAGGGACTGAACACCGGGGAGCTGTTTTTT. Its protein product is CASSSRRQGLNTGELFF.